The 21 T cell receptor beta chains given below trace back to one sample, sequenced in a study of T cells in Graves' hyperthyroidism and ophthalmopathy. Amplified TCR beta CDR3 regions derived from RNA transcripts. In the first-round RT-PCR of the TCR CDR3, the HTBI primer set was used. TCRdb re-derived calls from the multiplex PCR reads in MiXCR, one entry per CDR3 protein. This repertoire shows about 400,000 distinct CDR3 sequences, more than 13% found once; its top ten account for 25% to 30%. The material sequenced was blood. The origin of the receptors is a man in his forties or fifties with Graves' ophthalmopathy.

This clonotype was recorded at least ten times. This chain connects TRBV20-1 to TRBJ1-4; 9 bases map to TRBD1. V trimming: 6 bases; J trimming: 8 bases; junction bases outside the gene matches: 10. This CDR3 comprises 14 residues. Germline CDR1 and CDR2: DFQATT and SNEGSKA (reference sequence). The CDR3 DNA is TGCAGTGCCCCTAGACAGGGGGAGAGGGAAAAACTGTTTTTT. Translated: CSAPRQGEREKLFF.

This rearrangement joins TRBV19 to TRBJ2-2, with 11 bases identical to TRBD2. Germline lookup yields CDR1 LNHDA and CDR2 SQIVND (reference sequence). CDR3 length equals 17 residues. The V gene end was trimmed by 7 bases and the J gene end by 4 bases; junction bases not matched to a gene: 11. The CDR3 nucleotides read TGTGCCAGTATCCCTACCCCGGGACTAGCGGTCACCGGGGAGCTGTTTTTT. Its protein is CASIPTPGLAVTGELFF. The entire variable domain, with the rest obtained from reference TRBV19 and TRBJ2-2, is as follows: DGGITQSPKYLFRKEGQNVTLSCEQNLNHDAMYWYRQDPGQGLRLIYYSQIVNDFQKGDIAEGYSVSREKKESFPLTVTSAQKNPTAFYLCASIPTPGLAVTGELFFGEGSRLTVL.

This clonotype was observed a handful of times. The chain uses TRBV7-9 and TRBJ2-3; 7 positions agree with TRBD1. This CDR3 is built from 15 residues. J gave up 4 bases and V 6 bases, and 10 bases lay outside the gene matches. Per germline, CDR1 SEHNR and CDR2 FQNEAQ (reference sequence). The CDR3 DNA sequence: TGTGCCAGCAGTTCCACAGGGGTCGGGGCAGATACGCAGTATTTT. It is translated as CASSSTGVGADTQYF.

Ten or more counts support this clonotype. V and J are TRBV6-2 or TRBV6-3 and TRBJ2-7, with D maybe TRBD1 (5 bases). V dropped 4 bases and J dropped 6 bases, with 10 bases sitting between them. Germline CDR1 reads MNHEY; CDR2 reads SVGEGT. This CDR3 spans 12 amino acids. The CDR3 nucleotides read TGTGCCAGCAGTTCATCGACAGTCGAGCAGTACTTC. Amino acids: CASSSSTVEQYF.

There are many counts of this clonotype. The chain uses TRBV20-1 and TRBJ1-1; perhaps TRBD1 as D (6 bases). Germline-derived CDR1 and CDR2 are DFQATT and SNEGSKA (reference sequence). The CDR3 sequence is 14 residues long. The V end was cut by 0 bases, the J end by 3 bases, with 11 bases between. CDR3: CSARDVRGHTEAFF. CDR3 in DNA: TGCAGTGCTAGAGATGTCAGGGGCCACACTGAAGCTTTCTTT.

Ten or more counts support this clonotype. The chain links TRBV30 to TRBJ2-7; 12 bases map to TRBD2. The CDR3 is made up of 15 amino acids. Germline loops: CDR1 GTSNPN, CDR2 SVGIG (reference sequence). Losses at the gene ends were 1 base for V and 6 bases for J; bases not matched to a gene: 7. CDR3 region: CAWSGTSGNFREQYF. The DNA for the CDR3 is TGTGCCTGGAGTGGGACTAGCGGGAATTTTCGCGAGCAGTACTTC.

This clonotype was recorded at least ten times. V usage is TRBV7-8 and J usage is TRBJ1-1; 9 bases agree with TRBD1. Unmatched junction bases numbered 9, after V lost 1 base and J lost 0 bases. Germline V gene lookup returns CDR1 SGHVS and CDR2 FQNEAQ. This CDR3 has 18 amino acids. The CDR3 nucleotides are TGTGCCAGCAGCTTAGTACATTCGACAGGGGGGATGAACACTGAAGCTTTCTTT. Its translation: CASSLVHSTGGMNTEAFF.

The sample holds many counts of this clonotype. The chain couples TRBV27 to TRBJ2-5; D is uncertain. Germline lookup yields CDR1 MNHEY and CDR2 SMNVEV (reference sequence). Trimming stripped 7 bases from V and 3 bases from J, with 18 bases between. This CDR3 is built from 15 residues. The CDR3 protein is CASTAVATTKETQYF. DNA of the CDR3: TGTGCCAGCACCGCCGTCGCGACAACCAAAGAGACCCAGTACTTC.

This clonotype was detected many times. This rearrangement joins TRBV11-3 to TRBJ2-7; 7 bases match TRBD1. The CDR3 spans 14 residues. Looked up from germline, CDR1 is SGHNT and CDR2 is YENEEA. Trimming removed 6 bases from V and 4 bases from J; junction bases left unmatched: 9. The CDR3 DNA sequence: TGTGCCAGCAGACAGGTACAGGGGCCGTACGAGCAGTACTTC. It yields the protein CASRQVQGPYEQYF.

The CDR3 nucleotides read TGTGCCATCAGTGGGACGGGTGGCTACACCTTC. This encodes CAISGTGGYTF. This chain connects TRBV10-3 to TRBJ1-2; D unresolved. The germline V and J ends were trimmed by 4 bases and 7 bases, with 7 bases remaining between them. CDR3 length: 11 residues. Germline V lookup: CDR1 ENHRY, CDR2 SYGVKD.

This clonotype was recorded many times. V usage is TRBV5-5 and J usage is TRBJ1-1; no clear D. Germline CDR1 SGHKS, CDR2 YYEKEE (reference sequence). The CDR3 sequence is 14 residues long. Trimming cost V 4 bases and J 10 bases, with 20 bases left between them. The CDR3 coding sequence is TGTGCCAGCAGCGGCGACGGCTTTCTTAAGACAGCTTTCTTT. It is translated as CASSGDGFLKTAFF.

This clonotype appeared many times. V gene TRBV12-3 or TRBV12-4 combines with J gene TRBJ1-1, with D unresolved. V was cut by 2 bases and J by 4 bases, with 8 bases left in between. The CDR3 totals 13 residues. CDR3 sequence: CASSLSRRTEAFF. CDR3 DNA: TGTGCCAGCAGTTTAAGTCGTCGCACTGAAGCTTTCTTT.

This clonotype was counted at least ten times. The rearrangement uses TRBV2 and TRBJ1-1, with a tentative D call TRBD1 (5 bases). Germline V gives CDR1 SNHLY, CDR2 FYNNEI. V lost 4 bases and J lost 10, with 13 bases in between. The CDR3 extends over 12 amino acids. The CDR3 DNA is TGTGCCAGCAGTGCTGAGTCGGGGGGAGCTTTCTTT. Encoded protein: CASSAESGGAFF. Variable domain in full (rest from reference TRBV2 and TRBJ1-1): EPEVTQTPSHQVTQMGQEVILRCVPISNHLYFYWYRQILGQKVEFLVSFYNNEISEKSEIFDDQFSVERPDGSNFTLKIRSTKLEDSAMYFCASSAESGGAFFGQGTRLTVV.

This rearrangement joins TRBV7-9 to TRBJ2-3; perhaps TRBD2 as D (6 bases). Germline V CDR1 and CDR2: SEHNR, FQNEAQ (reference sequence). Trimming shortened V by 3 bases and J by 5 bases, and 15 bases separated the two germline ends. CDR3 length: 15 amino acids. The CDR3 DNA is TGTGCCAGCAGCTTGCTAACCCGAGCGGGAGATACGCAGTATTTT. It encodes CASSLLTRAGDTQYF.

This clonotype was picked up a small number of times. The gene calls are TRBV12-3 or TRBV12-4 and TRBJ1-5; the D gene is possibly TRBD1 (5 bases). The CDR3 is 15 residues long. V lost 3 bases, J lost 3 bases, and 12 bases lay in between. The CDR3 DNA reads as TGTGCCAGCAGTTTTGTGGGGGATCCCAATCAGCCCCAGCATTTT. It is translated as CASSFVGDPNQPQHF.

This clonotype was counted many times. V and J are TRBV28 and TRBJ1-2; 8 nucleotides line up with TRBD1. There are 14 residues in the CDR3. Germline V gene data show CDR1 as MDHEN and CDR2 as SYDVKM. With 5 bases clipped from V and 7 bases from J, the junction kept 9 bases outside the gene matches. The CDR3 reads CASSPGQGWRGYTF. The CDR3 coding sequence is TGTGCCAGCAGTCCCGGACAGGGATGGCGTGGCTACACCTTC.

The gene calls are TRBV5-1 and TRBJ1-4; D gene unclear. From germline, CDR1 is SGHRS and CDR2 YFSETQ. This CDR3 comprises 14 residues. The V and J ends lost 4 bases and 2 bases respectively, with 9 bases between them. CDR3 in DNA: TGCGCCAGCAGCCCCACCATGACTAATGAAAAACTGTTTTTT. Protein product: CASSPTMTNEKLFF.

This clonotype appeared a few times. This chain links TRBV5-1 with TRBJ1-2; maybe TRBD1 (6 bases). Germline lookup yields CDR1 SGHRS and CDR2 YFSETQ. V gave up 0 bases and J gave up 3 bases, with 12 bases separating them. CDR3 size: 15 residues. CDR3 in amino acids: CASSLGTEVYYGYTF. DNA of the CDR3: TGCGCCAGCAGCTTGGGGACAGAAGTTTACTATGGCTACACCTTC.

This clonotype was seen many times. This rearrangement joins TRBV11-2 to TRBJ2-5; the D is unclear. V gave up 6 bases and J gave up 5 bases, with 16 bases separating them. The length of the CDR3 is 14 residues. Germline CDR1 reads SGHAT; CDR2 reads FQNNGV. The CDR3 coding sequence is TGTGCCAGCAGTAACGCACCTCACCGGGAGACCCAGTACTTC. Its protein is CASSNAPHRETQYF.

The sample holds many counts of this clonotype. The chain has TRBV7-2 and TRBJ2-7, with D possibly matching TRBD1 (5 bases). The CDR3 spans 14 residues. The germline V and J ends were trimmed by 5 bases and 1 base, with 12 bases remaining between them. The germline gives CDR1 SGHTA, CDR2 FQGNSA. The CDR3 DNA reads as TGTGCCAGCAGCCTCCAGGGTCCATCCTACGAGCAGTACTTC. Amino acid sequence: CASSLQGPSYEQYF. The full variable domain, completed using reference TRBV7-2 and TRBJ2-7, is GAGVSQSPSNKVTEKGKDVELRCDPISGHTALYWYRQSLGQGLEFLIYFQGNSAPDKSGLPSDRFSAERTGGSVSTLTIQRTQQEDSAVYLCASSLQGPSYEQYFGPGTRLTVT.

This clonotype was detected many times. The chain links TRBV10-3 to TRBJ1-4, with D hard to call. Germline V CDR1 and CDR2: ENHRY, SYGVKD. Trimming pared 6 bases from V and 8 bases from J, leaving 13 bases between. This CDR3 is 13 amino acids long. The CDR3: CAIRDGPGEKLFF. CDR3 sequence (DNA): TGTGCCATCAGAGACGGACCTGGGGAAAAACTGTTTTTT.